These 5 T cell receptor beta chains came from one sample sequenced in a study of regulatory T cells in long-lasting Graves disease. The sample's time point: persistent/refractory GD, antithyroid drugs over 5 years with positive TRAb. The TCR library used RNA extracted from PBMCs. In building TCR beta libraries, iRepertoire HTBI primers were used together with Arm-PCR of CDR3 regions. TCRdb independently ran MiXCR on the multiplex PCR reads; one entry per CDR3 protein. The sample lists 350,000 to 450,000 distinct CDR3 sequences, roughly 24% occurring once. This sample comprised peripheral blood mononuclear cells (PBMCs), obtained when the disease was refractory, from a patient treated with antithyroid drugs. The receptors come from a woman in her forties with Graves disease.

There are a few counts of this clonotype. The rearrangement links TRBV7-9 to TRBJ2-5, with D perhaps matching TRBD2 (5 bases). Trimming pared 4 bases from V and 7 bases from J, leaving 10 bases between. The length of the CDR3 is 12 residues. Germline assignment: CDR1 SEHNR and CDR2 FQNEAQ (reference sequence). CDR3 residues: CASSSDRGTQYF. CDR3 DNA sequence: TGTGCCAGCAGCTCGGACCGGGGGACCCAGTACTTC.

This clonotype showed up just a few times. V gene TRBV5-1 combines with J gene TRBJ2-1; the match to TRBD2 covers 8 bases. The V segment lost 3 bases and the J segment 5 bases; nucleotides outside the gene matches: 4. This CDR3 is built from 14 residues. CDR1 and CDR2 from the germline V gene are SGHRS and YFSETQ. CDR3 sequence reads: CASSWSAGDNEQFF. The CDR3 nucleotides read TGCGCCAGCAGCTGGTCAGCGGGAGACAATGAGCAGTTCTTC.

The rearrangement links TRBV20-1 to TRBJ2-7; tentatively, D is TRBD2 (5 bases). Per the germline V gene, CDR1 is DFQATT and CDR2 is SNEGSKA (reference sequence). V shed 6 bases and J shed 4 bases, with 22 bases lying between them. The CDR3 is 15 amino acids. Here the CDR3 DNA reads TGCAGTGCCAACCCCATCCGGGAAAGGGCGTACGAGCAGTACTTC. Amino acids: CSANPIRERAYEQYF.

This clonotype was picked up many times. The CDR3 DNA follows: TGTGCCAGCAGCTTGGGACTAGCAGATGAAGAGACCCAGTACTTC. Protein sequence: CASSLGLADEETQYF. The chain couples TRBV5-8 to TRBJ2-5; 7 bases fit TRBD2. Trimming removed 0 bases from V and 3 bases from J; junction bases left unmatched: 5. CDR1 is SGHTS, CDR2 YDEGEE, per germline. This CDR3 is built from 15 residues.

The rearrangement uses TRBV9 and TRBJ2-2; D is perhaps TRBD1 (6 bases). Trimming stripped 4 bases from V and 1 base from J, with 11 bases between. The V gene's germline CDR1 is SGDLS and CDR2 YYNGEE. The CDR3 extends over 15 amino acids. CDR3 coding DNA: TGTGCCAGCAGCCTACTGGACAGGAACACCGGGGAGCTGTTTTTT. Translated, it gives CASSLLDRNTGELFF. Looking up the rest from reference TRBV9 and TRBJ2-2 gives the full variable domain: DSGVTQTPKHLITATGQRVTLRCSPRSGDLSVYWYQQSLDQGLQFLIQYYNGEERAKGNILERFSAQQFPDLHSELNLSSLELGDSALYFCASSLLDRNTGELFFGEGSRLTVL.